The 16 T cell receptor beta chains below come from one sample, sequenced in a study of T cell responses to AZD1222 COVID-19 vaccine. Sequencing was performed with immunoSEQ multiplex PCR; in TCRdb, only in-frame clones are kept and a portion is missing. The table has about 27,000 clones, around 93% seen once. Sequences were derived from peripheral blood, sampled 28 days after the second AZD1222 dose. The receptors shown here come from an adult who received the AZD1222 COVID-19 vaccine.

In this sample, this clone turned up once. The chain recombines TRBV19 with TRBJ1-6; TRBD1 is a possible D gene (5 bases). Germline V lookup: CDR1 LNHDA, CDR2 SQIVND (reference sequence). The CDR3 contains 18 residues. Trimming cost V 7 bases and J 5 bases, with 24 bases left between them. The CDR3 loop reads CASTPRSGTPLDNSPLHF. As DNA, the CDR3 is TGTGCCAGTACCCCCAGGTCCGGGACCCCGCTGGATAATTCACCCCTCCACTTT.

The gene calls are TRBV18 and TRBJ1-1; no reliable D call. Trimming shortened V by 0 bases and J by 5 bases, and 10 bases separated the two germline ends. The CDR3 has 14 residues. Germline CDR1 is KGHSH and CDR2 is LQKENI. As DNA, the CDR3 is TGTGCCAGCTCACCACCACATGGGGAGACTGAAGCTTTCTTT. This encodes CASSPPHGETEAFF.

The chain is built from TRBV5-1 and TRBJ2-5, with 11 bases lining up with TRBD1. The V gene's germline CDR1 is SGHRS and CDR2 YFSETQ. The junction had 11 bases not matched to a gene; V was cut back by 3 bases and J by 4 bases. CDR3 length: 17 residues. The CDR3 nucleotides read TGCGCCAGCAGCTCCCTAGGACAGGGGGCTATATCAGAGACCCAGTACTTC. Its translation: CASSSLGQGAISETQYF.

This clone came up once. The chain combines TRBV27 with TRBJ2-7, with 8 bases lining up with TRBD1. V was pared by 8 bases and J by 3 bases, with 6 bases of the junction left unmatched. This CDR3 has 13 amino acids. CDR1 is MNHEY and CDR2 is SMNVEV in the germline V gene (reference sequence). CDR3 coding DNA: TGTGCCAGCGGAGAGGACAGGGTCTACGAGCAGTACTTC. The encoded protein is CASGEDRVYEQYF.

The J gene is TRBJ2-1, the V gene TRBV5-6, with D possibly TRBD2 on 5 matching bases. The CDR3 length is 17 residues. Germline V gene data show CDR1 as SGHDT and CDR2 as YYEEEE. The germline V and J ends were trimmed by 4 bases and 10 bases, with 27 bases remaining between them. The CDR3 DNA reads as TGTGCCAGCAGCCCAAAGGCGGCCCGTGGTGCTAAGCGGGAGCAGTTCTTC. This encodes CASSPKAARGAKREQFF.

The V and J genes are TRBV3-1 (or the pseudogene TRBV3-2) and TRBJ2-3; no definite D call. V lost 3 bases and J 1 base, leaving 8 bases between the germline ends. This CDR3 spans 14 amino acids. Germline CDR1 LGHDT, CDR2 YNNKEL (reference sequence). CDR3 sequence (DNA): TGTGCCAGCAGCCACCCTGGGTGCACAGATACGCAGTATTTT. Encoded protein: CASSHPGCTDTQYF.

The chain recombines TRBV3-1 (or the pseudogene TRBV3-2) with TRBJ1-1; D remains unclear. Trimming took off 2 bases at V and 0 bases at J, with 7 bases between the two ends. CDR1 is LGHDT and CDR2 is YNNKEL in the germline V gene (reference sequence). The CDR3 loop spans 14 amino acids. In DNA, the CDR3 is TGTGCCAGCAGCCAAAACAGCATGAACACTGAAGCTTTCTTT. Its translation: CASSQNSMNTEAFF.

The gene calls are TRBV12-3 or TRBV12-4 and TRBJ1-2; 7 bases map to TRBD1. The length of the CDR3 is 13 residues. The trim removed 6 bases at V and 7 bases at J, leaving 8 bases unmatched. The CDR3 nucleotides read TGTGCCAGCAGACCGTCAGGGGGAAGTGGCTACACCTTC. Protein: CASRPSGGSGYTF.

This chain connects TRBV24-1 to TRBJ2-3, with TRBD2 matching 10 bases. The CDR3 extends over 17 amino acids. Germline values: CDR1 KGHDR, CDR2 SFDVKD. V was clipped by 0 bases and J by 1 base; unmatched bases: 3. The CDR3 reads CATSDLSGTSGTDTQYF. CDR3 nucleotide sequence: TGTGCCACCAGTGATTTGAGTGGGACTAGCGGCACAGATACGCAGTATTTT.

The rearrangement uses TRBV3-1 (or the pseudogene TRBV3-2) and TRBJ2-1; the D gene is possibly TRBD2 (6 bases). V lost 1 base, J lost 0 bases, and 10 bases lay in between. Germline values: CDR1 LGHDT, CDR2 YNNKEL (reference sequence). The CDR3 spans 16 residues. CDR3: CASSQGISGSYNEQFF. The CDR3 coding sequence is TGTGCCAGCAGCCAAGGCATTAGCGGCTCCTACAATGAGCAGTTCTTC.

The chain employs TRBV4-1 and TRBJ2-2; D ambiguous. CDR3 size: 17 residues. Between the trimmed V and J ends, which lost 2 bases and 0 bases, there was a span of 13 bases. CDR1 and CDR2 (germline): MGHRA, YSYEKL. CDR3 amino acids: CASSQTAGTANTGELFF. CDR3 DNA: TGCGCCAGCAGCCAAACTGCAGGAACCGCGAACACCGGGGAGCTGTTTTTT.

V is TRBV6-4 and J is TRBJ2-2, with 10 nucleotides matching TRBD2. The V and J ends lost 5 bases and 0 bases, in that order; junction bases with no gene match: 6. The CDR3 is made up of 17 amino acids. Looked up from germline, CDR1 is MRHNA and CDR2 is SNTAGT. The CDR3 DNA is TGTGCCAGCAGTATAGCGGGAGGCCTTACGAACACCGGGGAGCTGTTTTTT. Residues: CASSIAGGLTNTGELFF.

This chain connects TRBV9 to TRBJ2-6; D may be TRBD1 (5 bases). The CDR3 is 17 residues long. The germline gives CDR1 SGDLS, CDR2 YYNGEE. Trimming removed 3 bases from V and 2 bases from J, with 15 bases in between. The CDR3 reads CASSAGWGFTGANVLTF. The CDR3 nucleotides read TGTGCCAGCAGCGCAGGGTGGGGTTTTACTGGGGCCAACGTCCTGACTTTC.

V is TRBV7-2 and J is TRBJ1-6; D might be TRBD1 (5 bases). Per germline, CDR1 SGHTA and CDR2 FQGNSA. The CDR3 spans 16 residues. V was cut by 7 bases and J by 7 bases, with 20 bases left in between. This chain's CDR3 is CASTQNVRGSNSPLHF. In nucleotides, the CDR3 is TGTGCCAGCACCCAAAATGTGAGGGGTTCGAATTCACCCCTCCACTTT.

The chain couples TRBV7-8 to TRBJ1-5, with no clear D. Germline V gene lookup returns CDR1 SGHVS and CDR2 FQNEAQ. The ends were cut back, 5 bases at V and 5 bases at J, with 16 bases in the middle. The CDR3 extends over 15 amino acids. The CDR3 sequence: CASSPGGVFDQPQHF. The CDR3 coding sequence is TGTGCCAGCAGCCCGGGCGGGGTGTTCGATCAGCCCCAGCATTTT.

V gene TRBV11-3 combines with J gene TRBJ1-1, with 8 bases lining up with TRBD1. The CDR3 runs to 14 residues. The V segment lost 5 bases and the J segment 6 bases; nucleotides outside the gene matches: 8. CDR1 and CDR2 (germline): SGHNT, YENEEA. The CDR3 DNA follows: TGTGCCAGCAGCCGACCGACAGGGGTGGCTGAAGCTTTCTTT. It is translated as CASSRPTGVAEAFF.